Described below is a single TCR beta chain sequence and its context. The sample originates from a study of blood T cell repertoires in COVID-19. Study-level background: COVID-19 samples collected from the United States, Italy and Spain covered acute and convalescent phases.

The CDR3 spans 19 residues. Germline lookup yields CDR1 KGHSH and CDR2 LQKENI. V lost 4 bases to trimming and J lost 6 bases, with 25 bases between them. In the original analysis: Reference gene primers were amplified, and this amplification served to estimate nucleated cell counts. Assay: immunoSEQ multiplex PCR; the TCRdb copy retains only in-frame clones and omits some. The V and J calls and clone size were taken over from that table, and D and trimming were inferred from the DNA. The sample consists of about 200,000 clones, about nine tenths of them appearing once. The rearrangement uses TRBV18 and TRBJ2-6; D not resolved. Sequenced sample: peripheral blood. This TCR was recovered from a young man with active or convalescent COVID-19. CDR3 coding DNA: TGTGCCAGCTCACTTTATCGCGACAAACTTAAGGTAGAGGCCAACGTCCTGACTTTC. Translated, it gives CASSLYRDKLKVEANVLTF. Together with reference TRBV18 and TRBJ2-6, the CDR3 gives the full variable domain: NAGVMQNPRHLVRRRGQEARLRCSPMKGHSHVYWYRQLPEEGLKFMVYLQKENIIDESGMPKERFSAEFPKEGPSILRIQQVVRGDSAAYFCASSLYRDKLKVEANVLTFGAGSRLTVL.